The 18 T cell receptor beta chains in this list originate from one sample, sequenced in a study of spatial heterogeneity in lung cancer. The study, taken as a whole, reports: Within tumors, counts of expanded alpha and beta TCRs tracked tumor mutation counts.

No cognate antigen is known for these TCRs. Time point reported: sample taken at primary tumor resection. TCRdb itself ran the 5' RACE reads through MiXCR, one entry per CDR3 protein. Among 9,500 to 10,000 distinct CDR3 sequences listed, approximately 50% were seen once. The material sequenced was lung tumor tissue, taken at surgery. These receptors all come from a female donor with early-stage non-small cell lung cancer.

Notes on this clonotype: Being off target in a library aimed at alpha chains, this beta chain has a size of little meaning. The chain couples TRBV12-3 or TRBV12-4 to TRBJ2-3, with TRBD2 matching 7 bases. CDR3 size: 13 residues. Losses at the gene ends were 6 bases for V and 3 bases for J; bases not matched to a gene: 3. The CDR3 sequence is CASSRGETDTQYF. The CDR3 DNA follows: TGTGCCAGCAGCCGGGGGGAGACAGATACGCAGTATTTT.

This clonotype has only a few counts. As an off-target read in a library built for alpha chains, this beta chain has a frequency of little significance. The CDR3 here is CASSDIGIQYF. The CDR3 bases are TGTGCCAGCAGTGACATTGGCATTCAGTACTTC. V gene TRBV6-1 combines with J gene TRBJ2-4, with D hard to call. CDR3 size: 11 residues. V lost 3 bases to trimming and J lost 9 bases, with 6 bases between them. Germline V CDR1 and CDR2: MNHNS, SASEGT.

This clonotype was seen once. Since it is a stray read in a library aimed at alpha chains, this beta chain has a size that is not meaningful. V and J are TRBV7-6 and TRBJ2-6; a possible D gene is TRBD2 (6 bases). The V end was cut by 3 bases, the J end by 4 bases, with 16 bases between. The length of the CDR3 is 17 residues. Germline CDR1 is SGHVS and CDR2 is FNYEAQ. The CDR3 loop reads CASSFGTPIPGANVLTF. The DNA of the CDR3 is TGTGCCAGCAGCTTCGGGACTCCAATACCCGGGGCCAACGTCCTGACTTTC. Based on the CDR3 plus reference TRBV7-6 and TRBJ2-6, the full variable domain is GAGVSQSPRYKVTKRGQDVALRCDPISGHVSLYWYRQALGQGPEFLTYFNYEAQQDKSGLPNDRFSAERPEGSISTLTIQRTEQRDSAMYRCASSFGTPIPGANVLTFGAGSRLTVL.

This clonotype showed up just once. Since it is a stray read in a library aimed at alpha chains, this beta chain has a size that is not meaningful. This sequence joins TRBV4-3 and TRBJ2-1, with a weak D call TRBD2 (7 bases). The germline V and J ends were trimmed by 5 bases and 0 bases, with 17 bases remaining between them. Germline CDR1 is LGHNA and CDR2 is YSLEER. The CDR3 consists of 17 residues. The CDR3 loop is CASSGGRGSSSYNEQFF. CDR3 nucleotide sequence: TGCGCCAGCAGCGGGGGGAGGGGGAGTAGCTCCTACAATGAGCAGTTCTTC.

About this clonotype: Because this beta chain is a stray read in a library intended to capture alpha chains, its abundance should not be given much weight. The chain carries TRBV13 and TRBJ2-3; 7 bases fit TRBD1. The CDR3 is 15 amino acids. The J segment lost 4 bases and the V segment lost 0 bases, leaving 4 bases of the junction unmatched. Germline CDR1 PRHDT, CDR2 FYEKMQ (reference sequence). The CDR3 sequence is CASSLGQGHSDTQYF. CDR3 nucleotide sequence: TGTGCCAGCAGCTTAGGACAGGGGCATTCAGATACGCAGTATTTT.

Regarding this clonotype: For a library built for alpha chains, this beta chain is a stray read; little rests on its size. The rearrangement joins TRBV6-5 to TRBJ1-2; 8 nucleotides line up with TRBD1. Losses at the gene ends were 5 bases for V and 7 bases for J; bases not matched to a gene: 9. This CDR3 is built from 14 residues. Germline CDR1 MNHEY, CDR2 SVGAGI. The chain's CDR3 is CASSPPDRDSGYTF. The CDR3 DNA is TGTGCCAGCAGTCCCCCGGACAGGGACAGTGGCTACACCTTC.

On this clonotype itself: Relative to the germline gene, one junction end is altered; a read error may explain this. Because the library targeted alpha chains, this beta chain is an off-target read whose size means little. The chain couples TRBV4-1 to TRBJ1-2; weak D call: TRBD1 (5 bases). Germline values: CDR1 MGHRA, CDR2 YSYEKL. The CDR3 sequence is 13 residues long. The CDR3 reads CASSQDRRQPFHF. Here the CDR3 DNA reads TGCGCCAGCAGCCAAGATCGGCGACAGCCCTTCCACTTC.

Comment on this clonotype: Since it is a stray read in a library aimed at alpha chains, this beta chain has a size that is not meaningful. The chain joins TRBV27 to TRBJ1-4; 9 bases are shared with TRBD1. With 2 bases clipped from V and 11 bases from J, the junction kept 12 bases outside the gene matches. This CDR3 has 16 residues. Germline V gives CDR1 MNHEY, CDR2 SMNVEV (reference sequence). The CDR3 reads CASSLLGTGHANKLFF. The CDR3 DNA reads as TGTGCCAGCAGTTTACTGGGGACAGGGCATGCGAATAAACTGTTTTTT. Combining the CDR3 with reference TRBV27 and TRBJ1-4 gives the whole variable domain EAQVTQNPRYLITVTGKKLTVTCSQNMNHEYMSWYRQDPGLGLRQIYYSMNVEVTDKGDVPEGYKVSRKEKRNFPLILESPSPNQTSLYFCASSLLGTGHANKLFFGSGTQLSVL.

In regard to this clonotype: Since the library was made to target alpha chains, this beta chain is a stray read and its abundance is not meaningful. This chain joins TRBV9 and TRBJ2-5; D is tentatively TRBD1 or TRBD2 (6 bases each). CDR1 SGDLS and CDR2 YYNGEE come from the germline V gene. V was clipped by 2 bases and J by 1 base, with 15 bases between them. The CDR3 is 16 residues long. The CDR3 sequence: CASSVIGGTSQETQYF. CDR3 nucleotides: TGTGCCAGCAGCGTGATCGGCGGGACATCCCAAGAGACCCAGTACTTC.

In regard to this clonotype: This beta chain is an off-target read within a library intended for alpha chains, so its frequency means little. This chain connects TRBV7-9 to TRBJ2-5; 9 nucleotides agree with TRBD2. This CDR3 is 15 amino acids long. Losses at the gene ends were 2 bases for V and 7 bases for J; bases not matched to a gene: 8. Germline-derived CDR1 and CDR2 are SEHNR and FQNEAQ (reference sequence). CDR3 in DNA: TGTGCCAGCAGCTTAACCCAGACTAGCGGTCTGACCCAGTACTTC. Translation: CASSLTQTSGLTQYF.

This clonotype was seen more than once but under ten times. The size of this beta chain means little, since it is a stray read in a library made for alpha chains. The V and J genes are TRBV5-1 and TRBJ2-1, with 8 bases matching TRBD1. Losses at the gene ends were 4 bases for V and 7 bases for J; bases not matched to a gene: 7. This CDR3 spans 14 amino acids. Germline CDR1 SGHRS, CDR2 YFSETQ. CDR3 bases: TGCGCCAGCAGCCAGGGGGCAGTTGGTAATGAGCAGTTCTTC. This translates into CASSQGAVGNEQFF.

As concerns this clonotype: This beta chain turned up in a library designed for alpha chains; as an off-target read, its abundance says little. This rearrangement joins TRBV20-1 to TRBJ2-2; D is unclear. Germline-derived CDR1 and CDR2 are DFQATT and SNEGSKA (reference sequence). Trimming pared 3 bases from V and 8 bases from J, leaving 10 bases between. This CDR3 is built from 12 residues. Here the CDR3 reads CSARSIGGELFF. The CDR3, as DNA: TGCAGTGCTAGGAGTATAGGTGGGGAGCTGTTTTTT.

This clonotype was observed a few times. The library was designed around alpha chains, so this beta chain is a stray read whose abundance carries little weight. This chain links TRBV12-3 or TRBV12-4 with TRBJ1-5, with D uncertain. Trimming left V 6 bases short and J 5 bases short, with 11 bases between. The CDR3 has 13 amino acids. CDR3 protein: CASRPGSDQPQHF. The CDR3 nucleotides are TGTGCCAGCAGGCCCGGGTCTGATCAGCCCCAGCATTTT.

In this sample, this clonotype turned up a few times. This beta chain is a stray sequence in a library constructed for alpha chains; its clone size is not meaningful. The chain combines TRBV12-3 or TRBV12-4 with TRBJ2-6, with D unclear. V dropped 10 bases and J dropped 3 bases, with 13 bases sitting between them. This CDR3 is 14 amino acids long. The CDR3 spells CANPPQDGANVLTF. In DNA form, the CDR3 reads TGTGCCAACCCCCCCCAAGATGGGGCCAACGTCCTGACTTTC.

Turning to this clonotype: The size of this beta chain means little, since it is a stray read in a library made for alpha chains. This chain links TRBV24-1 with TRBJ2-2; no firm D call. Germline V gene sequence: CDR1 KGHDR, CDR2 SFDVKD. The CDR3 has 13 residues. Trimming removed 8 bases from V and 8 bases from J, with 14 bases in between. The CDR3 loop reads CATTGPDVGELFF. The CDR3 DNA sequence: TGTGCCACCACGGGTCCGGATGTGGGGGAGCTGTTTTTT.

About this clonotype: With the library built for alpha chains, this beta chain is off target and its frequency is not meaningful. CDR3 loop: CASSFSGAIDEQYF. CDR3 DNA: TGTGCCAGCAGCTTTAGCGGGGCTATCGACGAGCAGTACTTC. The rearrangement links TRBV6-6 to TRBJ2-7; TRBD2 matches 8 bases. This CDR3 region has 14 residues. V lost 6 bases and J lost 5; bases outside the gene matches: 9. CDR1 and CDR2 from the germline V gene are MNHNY and SVGAGI (reference sequence).

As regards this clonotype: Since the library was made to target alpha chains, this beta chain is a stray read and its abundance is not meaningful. CDR3 amino acids: CASSTLAGVGETQYF. The CDR3 DNA reads TGCGCCAGCAGTACTTTGGCGGGGGTAGGAGAGACCCAGTACTTC. The V and J genes are TRBV5-1 and TRBJ2-5; 7 nucleotides agree with TRBD2. With 5 bases clipped from V and 4 bases from J, the junction kept 11 bases outside the gene matches. Germline CDR1 SGHRS, CDR2 YFSETQ. This CDR3 is 15 amino acids long.

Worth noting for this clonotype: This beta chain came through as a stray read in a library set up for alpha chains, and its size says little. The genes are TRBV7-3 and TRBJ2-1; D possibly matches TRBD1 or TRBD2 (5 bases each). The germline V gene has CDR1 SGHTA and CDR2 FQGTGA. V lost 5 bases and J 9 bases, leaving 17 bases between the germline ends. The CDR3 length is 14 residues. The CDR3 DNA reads TGTGCCAGCAGCGTCTCCCGGGACGCGCGTGAGCAGTTCTTC. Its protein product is CASSVSRDAREQFF.